The T cell receptor beta chain under discussion was sequenced for a study of Graves' ophthalmopathy and Graves' hyperthyroidism. A roughly 10 ml volume of fresh peripheral blood provided the PBMCs. This clonotype was found many times. V trimming: 5 bases; J trimming: 8 bases; junction bases outside the gene matches: 10. Germline CDR1 SGHAT, CDR2 FQNNGV. The CDR3 has 14 residues. CDR3 regions of TCR beta were amplified from RNA transcripts. In the first round, RT-PCR was carried out with HTBI primers, and a multiplex PCR formed the second round. One entry per CDR3 protein results from TCRdb running MiXCR on the multiplex PCR reads. The repertoire holds roughly 500,000 distinct CDR3 sequences, with 14% as singletons.

The sequencing sample was made of blood. This receptor was taken from a woman aged 25 to 39 with Graves' ophthalmopathy. The chain joins TRBV11-2 to TRBJ1-2; 8 positions match TRBD1. This CDR3 reads CASSPLNRGEGYTF. CDR3 bases: TGTGCCAGCAGCCCTCTTAACAGGGGGGAAGGCTACACCTTC.